These 29 T cell receptor beta chains share one sample of origin, sequenced in a study of blood T cell repertoires in COVID-19. Only in-frame clones appear in the TCRdb table, and some are missing; sequencing was by immunoSEQ multiplex PCR. The sample has roughly 350,000 clones, around 84% seen once; the top ten hold roughly 3.9%. Sequenced: peripheral blood. These receptors were collected from a woman between 18 and 29 years old with acute or convalescent COVID-19.

This rearrangement joins TRBV10-2 to TRBJ1-2, with 11 bases lining up with TRBD1. CDR1 and CDR2 (germline): WSHSY, SAAADI. With 6 bases clipped from V and 5 bases from J, the junction kept 8 bases outside the gene matches. This CDR3 region has 15 residues. For the CDR3, the DNA is TGCGCCAGCAGGCCCGGGACAGGGGGGGCTTATGGCTACACCTTC. Protein: CASRPGTGGAYGYTF.

The chain recombines TRBV12-3 or TRBV12-4 with TRBJ2-2; no firm D call. The CDR3 runs 12 residues. The ends were cut back, 2 bases at V and 6 bases at J, with 4 bases in the middle. The CDR3 DNA reads TGTGCCAGCAGTTTAACGGCCGGGGAGCTGTTTTTT. This encodes CASSLTAGELFF.

V usage is TRBV9 and J usage is TRBJ1-1, with 8 bases identical to TRBD1. CDR1 and CDR2 (germline): SGDLS, YYNGEE. This CDR3 contains 16 residues. Germline trimming cut 0 bases from V and 6 bases from J; bases unmatched to any gene: 10. The DNA of the CDR3 is TGTGCCAGCAGCGTAGCTCGGACAGGGAAGGGTGCTGAAGCTTTCTTT. This gives the protein CASSVARTGKGAEAFF. The variable domain in full, with the rest retrieved from reference TRBV9 and TRBJ1-1, is DSGVTQTPKHLITATGQRVTLRCSPRSGDLSVYWYQQSLDQGLQFLIQYYNGEERAKGNILERFSAQQFPDLHSELNLSSLELGDSALYFCASSVARTGKGAEAFFGQGTRLTVV.

The chain carries TRBV19 and TRBJ1-3; TRBD1 matches at 7 bases. Germline loops: CDR1 LNHDA, CDR2 SQIVND (reference sequence). The CDR3 runs 16 residues. With 6 bases clipped from V and 0 bases from J, the junction kept 8 bases outside the gene matches. The CDR3 DNA is TGTGCCAGTAGCCTTCAGGGACAGAGCTCTGGAAACACCATATATTTT. Translation: CASSLQGQSSGNTIYF. Using reference TRBV19 and TRBJ1-3 for the parts outside the CDR3, the full variable domain is DGGITQSPKYLFRKEGQNVTLSCEQNLNHDAMYWYRQDPGQGLRLIYYSQIVNDFQKGDIAEGYSVSREKKESFPLTVTSAQKNPTAFYLCASSLQGQSSGNTIYFGEGSWLTVV.

The chain couples TRBV18 to TRBJ2-7, with TRBD1 identical over 8 bases. The germline CDR1 and CDR2 sequences are KGHSH and LQKENI. The V gene end was trimmed by 2 bases and the J gene end by 1 base; junction bases not matched to a gene: 7. The length of the CDR3 is 16 residues. The DNA for the CDR3 is TGTGCCAGCTCACCAGGGACAGGCGAAGTTTCCTACGAGCAGTACTTC. Translation gives CASSPGTGEVSYEQYF.

This clone was detected only once. V usage is TRBV10-1 and J usage is TRBJ1-1; D possibly corresponds to TRBD1 (5 bases). The CDR3 sequence is 12 residues long. CDR1 WNHNN and CDR2 SYGVQD come from the germline V gene (reference sequence). Deletions cut 2 bases from V and 5 bases from J, with 6 bases between. The CDR3 DNA reads as TGCGCCAGCAGTGAGGCAGGGACTGAAGCTTTCTTT. Amino acids: CASSEAGTEAFF.

The table lists this clone with a few counts. The V gene is TRBV2, the J gene TRBJ2-7; possibly TRBD2 for D (5 bases). V was pared by 3 bases and J by 2 bases, with 11 bases between. The CDR3 loop spans 14 amino acids. Germline V gene lookup returns CDR1 SNHLY and CDR2 FYNNEI. This CDR3 is CASSEGAVPYEQYF. CDR3 DNA sequence: TGTGCCAGCAGTGAGGGAGCAGTACCCTACGAGCAGTACTTC. Full variable domain (remainder filled in from reference TRBV2 and TRBJ2-7): EPEVTQTPSHQVTQMGQEVILRCVPISNHLYFYWYRQILGQKVEFLVSFYNNEISEKSEIFDDQFSVERPDGSNFTLKIRSTKLEDSAMYFCASSEGAVPYEQYFGPGTRLTVT.

This clone was detected a few times. J is TRBJ1-1 and V is TRBV11-1, with TRBD1 matching 8 bases. CDR1 is SGHAT, CDR2 FQDESV, per germline (reference sequence). The V segment lost 6 bases and the J segment 8 bases; nucleotides outside the gene matches: 11. This CDR3 is 14 amino acids long. The CDR3 region is CASRPGTGKKEAFF. The DNA of the CDR3 is TGTGCCAGCAGGCCAGGGACAGGAAAGAAAGAAGCTTTCTTT.

CDR3 DNA sequence: TGTGCCATCAGTGGAGAAGCGAACACTGAAGCTTTCTTT. This translates into CAISGEANTEAFF. This chain connects TRBV10-3 to TRBJ1-1; D not resolved. The CDR3 has 13 residues. V dropped 4 bases and J dropped 1 base, with 7 bases sitting between them. The V gene's germline CDR1 is ENHRY and CDR2 SYGVKD.

The chain uses TRBV27 and TRBJ1-2, with 10 bases lining up with TRBD1. Per germline, CDR1 MNHEY and CDR2 SMNVEV (reference sequence). V lost 4 bases, J lost 8 bases, and 10 bases stayed unmatched. The CDR3 has 15 amino acids. Here the CDR3 DNA reads TGTGCCAGCAGTTCTTACCAGGGACAGGGGTTCGGCTACACCTTC. This encodes CASSSYQGQGFGYTF.

The chain couples TRBV5-1 to TRBJ2-5; the match to TRBD1 covers 9 bases. Per germline, CDR1 SGHRS and CDR2 YFSETQ. The CDR3 is 18 amino acids. Unmatched junction bases numbered 14, after V lost 0 bases and J lost 5 bases. CDR3 loop: CASSLATVRDRASETQYF. The CDR3 DNA is TGCGCCAGCAGCTTGGCCACCGTTAGGGACAGGGCTTCTGAGACCCAGTACTTC.

This chain links TRBV5-4 with TRBJ2-2; D not resolved. This CDR3 region has 16 residues. Trimming stripped 0 bases from V and 1 base from J, with 10 bases between. Per germline, CDR1 SGHNT and CDR2 YYREEE (reference sequence). CDR3 residues: CASSLAVNRNTGELFF. CDR3 DNA sequence: TGTGCCAGCAGCTTGGCCGTGAATAGGAACACCGGGGAGCTGTTTTTT.

The chain joins TRBV29-1 to TRBJ2-2; D not certain. The ends were cut back, 6 bases at V and 3 bases at J, with 8 bases in the middle. Per the germline V gene, CDR1 is SQVTM and CDR2 is ANQGSEA. The CDR3 totals 12 residues. As DNA, the CDR3 is TGCAGCGTCTATCTATACACCGGGGAGCTGTTTTTT. Translation gives CSVYLYTGELFF.

This sequence joins TRBV7-9 and TRBJ2-7; tentative D call: TRBD1 (7 bases). V was pared by 3 bases and J by 5 bases, with 17 bases between. Germline V gives CDR1 SEHNR, CDR2 FQNEAQ (reference sequence). The CDR3 is made up of 15 amino acids. CDR3 bases: TGTGCCAGCAGCTTTAAGACAGGGACTCTCGACGAGCAGTACTTC. Its protein is CASSFKTGTLDEQYF.

The rearrangement uses TRBV20-1 and TRBJ1-4; tentatively, D is TRBD1 (6 bases). Germline V gene data show CDR1 as DFQATT and CDR2 as SNEGSKA (reference sequence). The CDR3 covers 15 residues. V was shortened by 3 bases and J by 7 bases, with 18 bases between the two germline ends. CDR3 nucleotides: TGCAGTGCTAGTCCCCCGGGCAGGGACACTGAAAAACTGTTTTTT. This sequence encodes CSASPPGRDTEKLFF.

The chain recombines TRBV24-1 with TRBJ2-1, with 7 nucleotides matching TRBD2. J was trimmed by 2 bases and V by 2 bases; bases with no gene match: 5. Germline CDR1 and CDR2: KGHDR and SFDVKD. CDR3 length equals 16 residues. The CDR3 DNA reads as TGTGCCACCAGTGATTCATCGGCGGGAGCCTACAATGAGCAGTTCTTC. This codes for CATSDSSAGAYNEQFF.

The chain is built from TRBV11-2 and TRBJ2-1; perhaps TRBD2 as D (7 bases). The ends were cut back, 0 bases at V and 7 bases at J, with 16 bases in the middle. The length of the CDR3 is 16 residues. Germline V gene lookup returns CDR1 SGHAT and CDR2 FQNNGV. The CDR3 DNA reads as TGTGCCAGCAGCTTAGATCTAATAAGGGGGGGAAATGAGCAGTTCTTC. Translating gives CASSLDLIRGGNEQFF.

V gene TRBV11-2 combines with J gene TRBJ1-2, with TRBD1 matching 7 bases. The CDR3 length is 17 residues. Per the germline V gene, CDR1 is SGHAT and CDR2 is FQNNGV. Trimming took 0 bases from V and 3 from J; bases not matched to a gene: 10. This chain's CDR3 is CASSLDPHRGQYYGYTF. CDR3 nucleotides: TGTGCCAGCAGCTTAGACCCACACCGGGGACAGTACTATGGCTACACCTTC.

As for this clone: Distinct nucleotide sequences in the sample also encode this CDR3. The J gene is TRBJ1-3, the V gene TRBV7-9; D gene ambiguous. CDR3 length: 14 amino acids. Trimming removed 2 bases at V and 1 base at J, with 6 bases between. Germline V gene data show CDR1 as SEHNR and CDR2 as FQNEAQ (reference sequence). The CDR3, as DNA: TGTGCCAGCAGCTTATCCGGGTCTGGAAACACCATATATTTT. This translates into CASSLSGSGNTIYF.

This chain links TRBV19 with TRBJ1-4; 8 bases fit TRBD1. The germline V gene has CDR1 LNHDA and CDR2 SQIVND (reference sequence). The V segment lost 3 bases and the J segment 7 bases; nucleotides outside the gene matches: 10. There are 16 residues in the CDR3. The DNA for the CDR3 is TGTGCCAGTAGTATTGGGACAGGTCCTAGAGGTGAAAAACTGTTTTTT. It yields the protein CASSIGTGPRGEKLFF.

This chain links TRBV27 with TRBJ2-3, with TRBD2 identical over 10 bases. This CDR3 comprises 16 residues. Germline V gene lookup returns CDR1 MNHEY and CDR2 SMNVEV (reference sequence). V lost 6 bases and J lost 2; bases outside the gene matches: 8. The CDR3 loop is CASRMGTSVSTDTQYF. For the CDR3, the DNA is TGTGCCAGCAGGATGGGGACTAGCGTGTCCACAGATACGCAGTATTTT.

This clone was observed once. The V call is TRBV27, the J call TRBJ1-4, with 7 bases fitting TRBD1. The germline gives CDR1 MNHEY, CDR2 SMNVEV (reference sequence). The length of the CDR3 is 14 residues. Unmatched junction bases numbered 4, after V lost 5 bases and J lost 4 bases. The CDR3 loop is CASSRGQNNEKLFF. The CDR3 DNA reads TGTGCCAGCAGTAGGGGACAGAATAATGAAAAACTGTTTTTT. The full variable domain, with the rest looked up from reference TRBV27 and TRBJ1-4, is EAQVTQNPRYLITVTGKKLTVTCSQNMNHEYMSWYRQDPGLGLRQIYYSMNVEVTDKGDVPEGYKVSRKEKRNFPLILESPSPNQTSLYFCASSRGQNNEKLFFGSGTQLSVL.

The chain carries TRBV6-6 and TRBJ1-1; 8 bases are shared with TRBD1. The CDR3 loop spans 14 amino acids. Trimming at V came to 6 bases and at J to 0 bases, leaving 3 bases not matched to a gene. CDR1 and CDR2 from the germline V gene are MNHNY and SVGAGI (reference sequence). The CDR3 DNA sequence: TGTGCCAGCAGCCCCAGGGGGCTGAACACTGAAGCTTTCTTT. It yields the protein CASSPRGLNTEAFF.

The CDR3 here is CASSLRQGYNSPLHF. CDR3 nucleotide sequence: TGTGCCAGCAGCCTGAGACAGGGCTATAATTCACCCCTCCACTTT. The chain has TRBV7-6 and TRBJ1-6, with 7 bases identical to TRBD1. Germline V gene lookup returns CDR1 SGHVS and CDR2 FNYEAQ. The CDR3 is made up of 15 amino acids. The V segment lost 5 bases and the J segment 3 bases; nucleotides outside the gene matches: 4.

The chain recombines TRBV6-5 with TRBJ2-7; tentative D call: TRBD2 (5 bases). Deletions cut 0 bases from V and 3 bases from J, with 9 bases between. The germline V gene encodes CDR1 MNHEY and CDR2 SVGAGI. The CDR3 runs to 14 residues. The CDR3, as DNA: TGTGCCAGCAGTTACTCGATGGGGAGCTACGAGCAGTACTTC. It encodes CASSYSMGSYEQYF.

Only a few counts were recorded for this clone. The chain uses TRBV30 and TRBJ1-5; no reliable D call. The CDR3 is made up of 11 amino acids. Germline-derived CDR1 and CDR2 are GTSNPN and SVGIG (reference sequence). V was cut by 8 bases and J by 7 bases, with 12 bases left in between. Here the CDR3 DNA reads TGTGCCCCTGTGGTAGTGCAGCCCCAGCATTTT. Translating it yields CAPVVVQPQHF.

The V call is TRBV28, the J call TRBJ1-5, with a weak D call TRBD1 (6 bases). The V and J ends lost 3 bases and 2 bases respectively, with 11 bases between them. This CDR3 is 15 amino acids long. The germline V gene has CDR1 MDHEN and CDR2 SYDVKM. Here the CDR3 reads CASSLGPGGNQPQHF. CDR3 DNA: TGTGCCAGCAGTTTGGGGCCAGGGGGCAATCAGCCCCAGCATTTT.

The gene calls are TRBV2 and TRBJ1-1, with TRBD1 matching 10 bases. This CDR3 is built from 14 residues. Germline CDR1 SNHLY, CDR2 FYNNEI. V was clipped by 11 bases and J by 3 bases; unmatched bases: 9. CDR3 in amino acids: CALRQGARYTEAFF. The CDR3 DNA reads as TGTGCCTTACGACAGGGGGCGCGGTACACTGAAGCTTTCTTT.

This sequence joins TRBV29-1 and TRBJ2-1, with TRBD2 matching 8 bases. CDR3 length: 10 residues. Germline V gene lookup returns CDR1 SQVTM and CDR2 ANQGSEA. Germline trimming cut 6 bases from V and 12 bases from J; bases unmatched to any gene: 4. Written as DNA, the CDR3 is TGCAGCGTCGAGCGGGAGTGGCAGTTCTTC. It specifies CSVEREWQFF.